The rows below give T cell receptor beta chains drawn from one sample of a study of blood T cell repertoires in COVID-19. Profiled with immunoSEQ multiplex PCR; TCRdb holds only in-frame clones, not every one. The sample holds about 28,000 clones, 72% seen once. The sequenced sample was peripheral blood. The receptors come from a boy aged 2-15 years with active or convalescent COVID-19. Each CDR3 is given with its conserved first and last residue. Some rows have no size entry. The others give once, few or many, or a class for an expanded clone.

j_call v_call clone_size cdr3_aa
TRBJ1-5 TRBV5-8 - CARTLGEDRGNQPQHF
TRBJ1-5 TRBV7-2 - CASSLSTTAKGPQHF
TRBJ2-3 TRBV5-8 - CASSSSRGSGTDTQYF
TRBJ1-1 TRBV18 - CASSPPGGQAVAFF
TRBJ1-6 TRBV19 - CASSSLGTGNSPLHF
TRBJ2-1 TRBV19 - CASRKEGGAYGNEQFF
TRBJ1-5 TRBV19 - CASSAQGWGQPQHF
TRBJ2-4 TRBV7-9 once CASSLSPKGQGLNYIQYF
TRBJ1-4 TRBV10-2 once CASSLTGTDNEKLFF
TRBJ2-1 TRBV21-1 few CASSTGAPYNEQFF
TRBJ2-3 TRBV2 few CASRKELAGGDTQYF
TRBJ1-5 TRBV19 - CASSWADGSNQPQHF
TRBJ2-3 TRBV29-1 - CSVAKTLGVDTQYF
TRBJ1-1 TRBV5-5 - CASTGQEGLNTEAFF
TRBJ2-1 TRBV6-4 - CATRGSEQFF
TRBJ1-6 TRBV2 - CASSERGPYNSPLHF
TRBJ2-1 TRBV6-1 few CASSEARASDYNEQFF
TRBJ2-3 TRBV30 few CAWSVRVSGRSTDTQYF
TRBJ1-6 TRBV15 once CATSSGQGVSPYSPLHF
TRBJ1-4 TRBV6-1 - CASSEALRGQGGKLFF
TRBJ2-7 TRBV27 - CASRAPGLGRNEQYF
TRBJ2-1 TRBV19 few CASTLGLAGVNEQFF
TRBJ1-1 TRBV10-1 - CASSDEMSTEAFF
TRBJ2-5 TRBV9 - CASSVGSGTQETQYF
TRBJ2-1 TRBV21-1 - CASSRSGGNEQFF
TRBJ2-1 TRBV18 - CASSLSTGVYNEQFF
TRBJ2-1 TRBV10-2 - CASRGGSYGNEQFF
TRBJ2-1 TRBV10-1 - CASSGRAWGEQFF
TRBJ1-5 TRBV3-1/TRBV3-2 - CASSPPGGGNQPQHF
TRBJ2-4 TRBV7-9 - CASRLGGASKNIQYF
TRBJ1-2 TRBV5-1 - CASRMGQGYGYTF
TRBJ1-5 TRBV6-6 once CASSPRMGGNSNQPQHF
TRBJ1-1 TRBV18 - CASSPTGDTEAFF
TRBJ1-1 TRBV18 - CASSKQGSGYTEAFF
TRBJ1-3 TRBV7-9 - CASSLDGRGRSSGNTIYF
TRBJ2-2 TRBV7-6 - CASSPTGGQTPGELFF
TRBJ2-2 TRBV7-6 few CASSPGLAGGTGELFF
TRBJ2-1 TRBV20-1 - CSARGPNEQFF
TRBJ2-2 TRBV29-1 few CSVEVSYTGELFF
TRBJ1-2 TRBV9 - CASSAGDRLNYGYTF
TRBJ2-7 TRBV6-2/TRBV6-3 few CASSYSTGLAGFYEQYF
TRBJ1-2 TRBV7-9 - CASSSTTGTYGYTF
TRBJ2-7 TRBV6-5 - CASSPGTVGPYEQYF
TRBJ1-2 TRBV18 - CASYTGQGYDYGYTF
TRBJ2-1 TRBV20-1 - CSASYNNEQFF
TRBJ1-1 TRBV19 few CASSRRGRTEAFF
TRBJ2-1 TRBV24-1 - CATSDTGAGGTYNEQFF
TRBJ1-6 TRBV6-5 - CASSYWSESPLHF
TRBJ2-5 TRBV29-1 - CSVTGQAGTGTQYF
TRBJ1-2 TRBV6-5 - CASSYFRSEDYGYTF
TRBJ1-3 TRBV2 - CASSDPGQANRYVRNTIYF
TRBJ2-1 TRBV6-5 once CASSPYLLVFNEQFF
TRBJ2-1 TRBV5-6 - CASRMTGRHNEQFF
TRBJ1-1 TRBV6-5 - CASRGQGKMNTEAFF